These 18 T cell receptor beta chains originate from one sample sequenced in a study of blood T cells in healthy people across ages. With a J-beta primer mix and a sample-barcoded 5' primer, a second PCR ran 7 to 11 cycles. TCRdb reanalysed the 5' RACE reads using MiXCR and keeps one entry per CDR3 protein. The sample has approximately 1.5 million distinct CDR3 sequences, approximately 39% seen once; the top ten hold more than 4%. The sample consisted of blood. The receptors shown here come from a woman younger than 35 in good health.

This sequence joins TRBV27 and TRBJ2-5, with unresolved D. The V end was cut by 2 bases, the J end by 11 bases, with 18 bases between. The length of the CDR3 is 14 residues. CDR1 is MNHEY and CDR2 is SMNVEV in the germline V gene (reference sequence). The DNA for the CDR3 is TGTGCCAGCAGTTTAATGGTCCCCTACAATGAGCAGTACTTC. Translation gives CASSLMVPYNEQYF.

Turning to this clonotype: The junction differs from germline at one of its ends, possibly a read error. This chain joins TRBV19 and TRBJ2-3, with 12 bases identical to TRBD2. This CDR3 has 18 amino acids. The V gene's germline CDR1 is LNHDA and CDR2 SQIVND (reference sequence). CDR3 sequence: CASSKSVTSGSRRDAQYF. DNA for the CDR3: TGTGCCAGTAGTAAATCGGTGACTAGCGGGAGTCGGAGAGATGCGCAGTATTTT.

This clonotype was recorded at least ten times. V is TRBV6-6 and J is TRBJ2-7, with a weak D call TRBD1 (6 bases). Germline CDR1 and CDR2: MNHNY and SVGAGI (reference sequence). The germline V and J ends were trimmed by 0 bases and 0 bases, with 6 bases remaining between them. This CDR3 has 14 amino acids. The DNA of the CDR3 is TGTGCCAGCAGTTACTCGGACAGCTCCTACGAGCAGTACTTC. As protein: CASSYSDSSYEQYF.

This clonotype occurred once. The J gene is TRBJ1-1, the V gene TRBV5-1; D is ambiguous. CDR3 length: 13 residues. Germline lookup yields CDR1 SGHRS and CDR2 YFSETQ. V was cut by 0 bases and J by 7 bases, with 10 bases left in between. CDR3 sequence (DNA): TGCGCCAGCAGCTTGGCTGTCGCCCGTGAAGCTTTCTTT. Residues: CASSLAVAREAFF.

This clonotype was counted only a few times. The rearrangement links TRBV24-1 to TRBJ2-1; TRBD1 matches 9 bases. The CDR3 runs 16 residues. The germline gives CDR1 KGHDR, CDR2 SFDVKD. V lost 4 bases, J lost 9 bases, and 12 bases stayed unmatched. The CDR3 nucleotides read TGTGCCACCAGTGACCATCCGGGACAGGGTTACGGTGAGCAGTTCTTC. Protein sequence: CATSDHPGQGYGEQFF.

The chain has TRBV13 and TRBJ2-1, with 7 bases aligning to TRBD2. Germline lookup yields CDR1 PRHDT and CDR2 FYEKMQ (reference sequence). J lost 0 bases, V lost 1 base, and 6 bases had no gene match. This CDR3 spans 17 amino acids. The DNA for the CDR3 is TGTGCCAGCAGCTTAGCTGGACTAGGGTCCTCCTACAATGAGCAGTTCTTC. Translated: CASSLAGLGSSYNEQFF.

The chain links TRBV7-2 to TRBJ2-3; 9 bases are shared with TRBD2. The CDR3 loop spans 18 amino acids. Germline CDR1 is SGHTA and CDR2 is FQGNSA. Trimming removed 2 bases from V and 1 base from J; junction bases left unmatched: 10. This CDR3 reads CASSLTGAGGFGTDTQYF. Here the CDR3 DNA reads TGTGCCAGCAGCTTAACCGGGGCGGGGGGGTTTGGCACAGATACGCAGTATTTT.

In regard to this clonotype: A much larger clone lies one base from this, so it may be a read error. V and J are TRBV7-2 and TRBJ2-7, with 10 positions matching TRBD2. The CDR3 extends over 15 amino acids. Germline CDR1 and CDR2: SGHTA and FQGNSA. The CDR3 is CASSLVAGGQEAQYF. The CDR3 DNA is TGTGCCAGCAGTTTAGTAGCGGGGGGCCAAGAGGCCCAGTACTTC. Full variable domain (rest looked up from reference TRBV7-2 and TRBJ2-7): GAGVSQSPSNKVTEKGKDVELRCDPISGHTALYWYRQSLGQGLEFLIYFQGNSAPDKSGLPSDRFSAERTGGSVSTLTIQRTQQEDSAVYLCASSLVAGGQEAQYFGPGTRLTVT.

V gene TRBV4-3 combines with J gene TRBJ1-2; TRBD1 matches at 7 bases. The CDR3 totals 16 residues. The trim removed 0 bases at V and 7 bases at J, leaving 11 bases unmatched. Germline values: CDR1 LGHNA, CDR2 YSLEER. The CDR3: CASSQDVTGPSRGYTF. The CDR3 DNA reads TGCGCCAGCAGCCAAGATGTGACAGGGCCTTCCCGTGGCTACACCTTC.

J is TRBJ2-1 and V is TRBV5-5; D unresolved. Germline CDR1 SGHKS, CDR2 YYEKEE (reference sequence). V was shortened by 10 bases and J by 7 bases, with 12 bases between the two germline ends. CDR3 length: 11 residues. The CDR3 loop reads CAVTLGNEQFF. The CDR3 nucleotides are TGTGCCGTAACGCTGGGGAATGAGCAGTTCTTC.

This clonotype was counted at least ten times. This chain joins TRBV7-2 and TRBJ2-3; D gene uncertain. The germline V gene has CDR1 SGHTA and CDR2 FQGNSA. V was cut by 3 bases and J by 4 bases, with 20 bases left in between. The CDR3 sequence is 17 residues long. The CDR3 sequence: CASSFAALDRMADTQYF. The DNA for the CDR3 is TGTGCCAGCAGCTTCGCCGCTCTAGATAGGATGGCAGATACGCAGTATTTT.

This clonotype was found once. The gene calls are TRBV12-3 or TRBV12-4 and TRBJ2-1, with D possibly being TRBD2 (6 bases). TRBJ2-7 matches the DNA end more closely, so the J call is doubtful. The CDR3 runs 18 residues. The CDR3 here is CASSFPPKGRGSYNEQYF. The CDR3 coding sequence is TGTGCCAGCAGTTTTCCCCCTAAGGGGCGGGGCTCCTACAATGAGCAGTACTTC.

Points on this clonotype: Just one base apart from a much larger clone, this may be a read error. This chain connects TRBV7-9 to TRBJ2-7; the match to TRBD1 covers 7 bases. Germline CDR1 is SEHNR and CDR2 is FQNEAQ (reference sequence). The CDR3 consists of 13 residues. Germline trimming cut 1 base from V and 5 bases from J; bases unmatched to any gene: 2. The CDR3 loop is CASSLGGTDEQYF. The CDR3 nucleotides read TGTGCCAGCAGCTTAGGTGGGACAGACGAGCAGTACTTC.

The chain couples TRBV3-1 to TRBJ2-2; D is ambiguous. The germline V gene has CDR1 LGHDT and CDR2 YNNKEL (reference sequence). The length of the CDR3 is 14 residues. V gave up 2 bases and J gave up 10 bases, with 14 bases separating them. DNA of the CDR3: TGTGCCAGCAGCCAAAAACTCGCGACGGTGGAGCTGTTTTTT. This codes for CASSQKLATVELFF.

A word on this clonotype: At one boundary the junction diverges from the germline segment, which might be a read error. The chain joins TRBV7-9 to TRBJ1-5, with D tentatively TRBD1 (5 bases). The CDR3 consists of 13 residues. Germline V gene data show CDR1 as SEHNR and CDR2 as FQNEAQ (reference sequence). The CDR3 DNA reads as TGTGCCAGCAGCCAGGGTGGCAATCCGCCCCAGCATTTT. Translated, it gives CASSQGGNPPQHF.

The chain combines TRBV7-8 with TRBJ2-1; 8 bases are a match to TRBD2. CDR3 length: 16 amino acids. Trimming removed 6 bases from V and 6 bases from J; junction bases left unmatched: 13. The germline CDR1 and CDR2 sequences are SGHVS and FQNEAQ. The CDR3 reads CASSQESGGLPNEQFF. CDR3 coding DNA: TGTGCCAGCAGTCAGGAGAGCGGGGGCCTACCCAATGAGCAGTTCTTC. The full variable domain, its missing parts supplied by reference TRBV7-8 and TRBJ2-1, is GAGVSQSPRYKVAKRGQDVALRCDPISGHVSLFWYQQALGQGPEFLTYFQNEAQLDKSGLPSDRFFAERPEGSVSTLKIQRTQQEDSAVYLCASSQESGGLPNEQFFGPGTRLTVL.

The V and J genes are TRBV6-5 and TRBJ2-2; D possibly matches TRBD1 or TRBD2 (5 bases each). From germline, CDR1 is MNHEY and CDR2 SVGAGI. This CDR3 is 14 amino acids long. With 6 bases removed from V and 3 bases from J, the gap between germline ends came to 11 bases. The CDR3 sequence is CASRKGRDTGELFF. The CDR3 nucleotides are TGTGCCAGCAGAAAGGGACGTGACACCGGGGAGCTGTTTTTT.

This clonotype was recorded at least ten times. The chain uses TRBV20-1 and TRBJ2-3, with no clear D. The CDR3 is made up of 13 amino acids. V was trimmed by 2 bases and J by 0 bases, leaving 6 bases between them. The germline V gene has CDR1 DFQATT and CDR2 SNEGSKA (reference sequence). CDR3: CSARLDSTDTQYF. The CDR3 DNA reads TGCAGTGCTAGACTTGATAGCACAGATACGCAGTATTTT.